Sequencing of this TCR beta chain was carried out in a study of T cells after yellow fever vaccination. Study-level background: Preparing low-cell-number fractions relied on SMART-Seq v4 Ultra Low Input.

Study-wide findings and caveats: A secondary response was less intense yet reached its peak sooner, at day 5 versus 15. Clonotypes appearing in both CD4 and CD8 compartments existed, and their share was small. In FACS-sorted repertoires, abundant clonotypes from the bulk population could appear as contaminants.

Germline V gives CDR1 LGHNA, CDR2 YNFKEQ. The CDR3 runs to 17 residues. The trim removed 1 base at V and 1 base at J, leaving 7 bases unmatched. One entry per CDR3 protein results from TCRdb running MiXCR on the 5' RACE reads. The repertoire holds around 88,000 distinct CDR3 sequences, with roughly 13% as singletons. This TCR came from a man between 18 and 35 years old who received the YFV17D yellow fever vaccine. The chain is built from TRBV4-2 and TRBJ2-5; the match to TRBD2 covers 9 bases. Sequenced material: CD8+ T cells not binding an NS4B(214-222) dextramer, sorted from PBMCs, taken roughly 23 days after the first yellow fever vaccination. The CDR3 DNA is TGTGCCAGCAGCCAAGGGGGCACTAGCGGGCTCCAAGAGACCCAGTACTTC. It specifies CASSQGGTSGLQETQYF.